This T cell receptor (beta chain) was sequenced for a study of T cells in Graves' hyperthyroidism and ophthalmopathy. Study-level background: Sampling of peripheral blood happened at initial diagnosis, prior to any treatment. General study results and limits: The model foresaw ophthalmopathy a median around 6.4 months prior to onset. Blood also contained most expanded thyroid clonotypes above 0.001.

Per germline, CDR1 SQVTM and CDR2 ANQGSEA. V was trimmed by 3 bases and J by 2 bases, leaving 21 bases between them. The CDR3 length is 17 residues. This clonotype has at least ten counts. The target antigen is unknown. Based on clinical symptoms, serum thyroxine and TRAb, thyroid ultrasound and orbital computed tomography, diagnoses were reached. TCR beta CDR3 region amplification was performed from RNA transcripts. Initially, a first-round RT-PCR of the TCR CDR3 employed the HTBI primer set. One entry per CDR3 protein results from TCRdb running MiXCR on the multiplex PCR reads. Of 270,000 or so distinct CDR3 sequences in the sample, roughly 15% were seen once.

The source is a woman aged 45-59 years with Graves' hyperthyroidism that later progressed to Graves' ophthalmopathy. Sequencing was performed on blood. The rearrangement joins TRBV29-1 to TRBJ2-3; perhaps D is TRBD1 or TRBD2 (5 bases each). The CDR3 sequence is CSVEPHRGRANTDTQYF. The CDR3 bases are TGCAGCGTTGAGCCCCACCGGGGCAGGGCGAACACAGATACGCAGTATTTT.